Presented here are 20 T cell receptor beta chains from one specimen sequenced in a study of cytomegalovirus exposure and HLA in healthy donors. The PCR was carried out with 60 Vbeta primers and 13 Jbeta primers. The method was immunoSEQ multiplex PCR; TCRdb's version includes in-frame clones alone and lacks a portion of them. The table shows around 53,000 clones, with approximately 84% occurring only once. Sequenced input: PBMCs. Receptors were obtained from a man aged 45-60 years in good health and CMV-seronegative.

In its sample, this clone was seen a few times. The rearrangement links TRBV27 to TRBJ2-5; TRBD1 aligns across 8 bases. The junction had 3 bases not matched to a gene; V was cut back by 5 bases and J by 4 bases. The CDR3 is 13 residues long. The germline CDR1 and CDR2 sequences are MNHEY and SMNVEV (reference sequence). This CDR3 reads CASSPRGRETQYF. The CDR3 coding sequence is TGTGCCAGCAGTCCCAGGGGGCGAGAGACCCAGTACTTC.

The CDR3 nucleotides read TGTGCCAGCAGCCCTAGCGGGGGATACAATGAGCAGTTCTTC. Translated: CASSPSGGYNEQFF. The chain recombines TRBV7-9 with TRBJ2-1; 10 nucleotides match TRBD2. The CDR3 runs 14 residues. CDR1 is SEHNR, CDR2 FQNEAQ, per germline (reference sequence). V shed 5 bases, J shed 4 bases, and the junction held 2 bases outside the gene matches.

This rearrangement joins TRBV5-1 to TRBJ1-5; weak D call: TRBD1 (5 bases). The CDR3 has 14 amino acids. The V end was cut by 0 bases, the J end by 3 bases, with 7 bases between. Germline V gene data show CDR1 as SGHRS and CDR2 as YFSETQ. The CDR3 coding sequence is TGCGCCAGCAGCTTGGCAGGGTCCAATCAGCCCCAGCATTTT. Its translation is CASSLAGSNQPQHF.

The chain recombines TRBV9 with TRBJ2-7, with 10 bases lining up with TRBD1. Germline CDR1 SGDLS, CDR2 YYNGEE. There are 14 residues in the CDR3. Trimming at V came to 3 bases and at J to 6 bases, leaving 6 bases not matched to a gene. This CDR3 reads CASSAETGGGEQYF. DNA for the CDR3: TGTGCCAGCAGCGCCGAGACAGGGGGCGGCGAGCAGTACTTC. Filled out from reference TRBV9 and TRBJ2-7, the complete variable domain reads DSGVTQTPKHLITATGQRVTLRCSPRSGDLSVYWYQQSLDQGLQFLIQYYNGEERAKGNILERFSAQQFPDLHSELNLSSLELGDSALYFCASSAETGGGEQYFGPGTRLTVT.

This clone came up a few times. The rearrangement joins TRBV5-4 to TRBJ2-2; 13 bases agree with TRBD2. The ends lost 4 bases at V and 9 bases at J; junction bases unmatched: 3. CDR3 length: 14 residues. Germline lookup yields CDR1 SGHNT and CDR2 YYREEE (reference sequence). The CDR3 DNA reads as TGTGCCAGCAGCACTAGCGGGGGGGTTCGGGAGCTGTTTTTT. It yields the protein CASSTSGGVRELFF.

The chain is built from TRBV2 and TRBJ2-5; maybe TRBD2 (6 bases). V lost 5 bases, J lost 5 bases, and 15 bases lay in between. Germline V lookup: CDR1 SNHLY, CDR2 FYNNEI. The CDR3 extends over 14 amino acids. In nucleotides, the CDR3 is TGTGCCAGCAGTCACGGGACTCCTGGGGAGACCCAGTACTTC. Translation: CASSHGTPGETQYF.

The V gene is TRBV5-1, the J gene TRBJ1-1; D might be TRBD1 (5 bases). Deletions cut 4 bases from V and 2 bases from J, with 9 bases between. CDR1 and CDR2 (germline): SGHRS, YFSETQ. The CDR3 totals 13 residues. CDR3 DNA sequence: TGCGCCAGCAGCCTGACAGTCAACACTGAAGCTTTCTTT. This gives the protein CASSLTVNTEAFF.

This sequence joins TRBV7-9 and TRBJ2-5, with 10 bases that match TRBD2. Germline trimming cut 5 bases from V and 5 bases from J; bases unmatched to any gene: 11. Germline CDR1 SEHNR, CDR2 FQNEAQ (reference sequence). The CDR3 loop spans 16 amino acids. DNA for the CDR3: TGTGCCAGCAGCCCAAGCGGGGGGGCCTTGTCGGAGACCCAGTACTTC. Protein sequence: CASSPSGGALSETQYF.

The V and J genes are TRBV7-9 and TRBJ1-1, with D possibly TRBD1 on 5 matching bases. CDR3 length: 16 amino acids. Germline CDR1 reads SEHNR; CDR2 reads FQNEAQ (reference sequence). V lost 0 bases and J lost 1, with 12 bases in between. CDR3 bases: TGTGCCAGCAGCTTAGCTTGGGGCTCTGCGAACACTGAAGCTTTCTTT. Protein product: CASSLAWGSANTEAFF. The variable domain in full, completed from reference TRBV7-9 and TRBJ1-1, reads DTGVSQNPRHKITKRGQNVTFRCDPISEHNRLYWYRQTLGQGPEFLTYFQNEAQLEKSRLLSDRFSAERPKGSFSTLEIQRTEQGDSAMYLCASSLAWGSANTEAFFGQGTRLTVV.

The V and J genes are TRBV15 and TRBJ2-5; tentatively, D is TRBD2 (5 bases). CDR1 and CDR2 (germline): LNHNV, YYDKDF (reference sequence). The CDR3 has 14 amino acids. The V end was cut by 0 bases, the J end by 3 bases, with 8 bases between. In DNA form, the CDR3 reads TGTGCCACCAGCAGAGAACACGGGGAAGAGACCCAGTACTTC. This codes for CATSREHGEETQYF.

The gene calls are TRBV29-1 and TRBJ2-3; no reliable D call. The CDR3 consists of 14 residues. Germline CDR1 is SQVTM and CDR2 is ANQGSEA. Trimming removed 6 bases from V and 5 bases from J, with 18 bases in between. In nucleotides, the CDR3 is TGCAGCGTGGGCGCAAACGTGCCGAGAGATACGCAGTATTTT. It translates to CSVGANVPRDTQYF.

V is TRBV5-6 and J is TRBJ2-7; 9 bases agree with TRBD1. Germline V gene lookup returns CDR1 SGHDT and CDR2 YYEEEE. The CDR3 sequence is 14 residues long. V dropped 7 bases and J dropped 7; count of bases not matched to a gene: 12. DNA of the CDR3: TGTGCCAGCCGCCGGGACAGGGTTCCGGGTGAGCAGTACTTC. It specifies CASRRDRVPGEQYF.

The chain has TRBV25-1 and TRBJ2-5; the D gene is possibly TRBD1 (6 bases). The germline V gene encodes CDR1 MGHDK and CDR2 SYGVNS. The CDR3 runs to 15 residues. V gave up 2 bases and J gave up 4 bases, with 14 bases separating them. The CDR3 spells CASSETTGIGETQYF. The CDR3 bases are TGTGCCAGCAGTGAAACTACAGGGATAGGAGAGACCCAGTACTTC.

This sequence joins TRBV4-2 and TRBJ2-2, with 10 bases identical to TRBD2. Germline V gene lookup returns CDR1 LGHNA and CDR2 YNFKEQ. This CDR3 contains 17 residues. The V gene end was trimmed by 2 bases and the J gene end by 2 bases; junction bases not matched to a gene: 5. CDR3 region: CASSQRLAGGNTGELFF. The CDR3 nucleotides read TGTGCCAGCAGCCAACGACTAGCGGGCGGAAACACCGGGGAGCTGTTTTTT.

The chain links TRBV11-2 to TRBJ1-2; perhaps TRBD1 as D (5 bases). Germline V gene sequence: CDR1 SGHAT, CDR2 FQNNGV. This CDR3 is built from 13 residues. V lost 3 bases and J 1 base, leaving 6 bases between the germline ends. CDR3 sequence (DNA): TGTGCCAGCAGCTTCGGACATAACTATGGCTACACCTTC. Translated, it gives CASSFGHNYGYTF.

This sequence joins TRBV7-9 and TRBJ2-2; 13 positions match TRBD2. CDR1 and CDR2 (germline): SEHNR, FQNEAQ (reference sequence). The CDR3 is made up of 17 amino acids. The V gene end was trimmed by 4 bases and the J gene end by 8 bases; junction bases not matched to a gene: 10. Here the CDR3 reads CASSSLGLAGALGELFF. CDR3 coding DNA: TGTGCCAGCAGCTCCCTAGGACTAGCGGGGGCGTTAGGGGAGCTGTTTTTT.

V is TRBV19 and J is TRBJ1-2, with D hard to call. The length of the CDR3 is 14 residues. V was shortened by 3 bases and J by 3 bases, with 11 bases between the two germline ends. Germline V lookup: CDR1 LNHDA, CDR2 SQIVND (reference sequence). CDR3 protein: CASSIGGSHYGYTF. In DNA form, the CDR3 reads TGTGCCAGTAGTATTGGCGGCAGTCACTATGGCTACACCTTC.

The chain recombines TRBV11-2 with TRBJ2-7, with D perhaps TRBD1 (6 bases). Germline CDR1 SGHAT, CDR2 FQNNGV. The V end was cut by 6 bases, the J end by 0 bases, with 21 bases between. This CDR3 contains 17 residues. The CDR3 region has the DNA TGTGCCAGCAGGTCAGGGGCTAGCAGCATAAGCTCCTACGAGCAGTACTTC. Protein product: CASRSGASSISSYEQYF. The full variable domain, with the rest looked up from reference TRBV11-2 and TRBJ2-7, is EAGVAQSPRYKIIEKRQSVAFWCNPISGHATLYWYQQILGQGPKLLIQFQNNGVVDDSQLPKDRFSAERLKGVDSTLKIQPAKLEDSAVYLCASRSGASSISSYEQYFGPGTRLTVT.

V is TRBV30 and J is TRBJ1-1, with TRBD1 matching 10 bases. CDR3 length: 14 amino acids. Germline V gene data show CDR1 as GTSNPN and CDR2 as SVGIG (reference sequence). V lost 1 base and J lost 4; bases outside the gene matches: 3. The CDR3 is CAWSEDRGSTEAFF. DNA for the CDR3: TGTGCCTGGAGTGAGGACAGGGGGAGCACTGAAGCTTTCTTT.

This sequence joins TRBV7-6 and TRBJ2-1, with D tentatively TRBD2 (6 bases). The CDR3 extends over 15 amino acids. Germline lookup yields CDR1 SGHVS and CDR2 FNYEAQ. Trimming took off 5 bases at V and 4 bases at J, with 15 bases between the two ends. CDR3: CASSQISGSYNEQFF. Here the CDR3 DNA reads TGTGCCAGCAGCCAAATTAGCGGTTCTTACAATGAGCAGTTCTTC.